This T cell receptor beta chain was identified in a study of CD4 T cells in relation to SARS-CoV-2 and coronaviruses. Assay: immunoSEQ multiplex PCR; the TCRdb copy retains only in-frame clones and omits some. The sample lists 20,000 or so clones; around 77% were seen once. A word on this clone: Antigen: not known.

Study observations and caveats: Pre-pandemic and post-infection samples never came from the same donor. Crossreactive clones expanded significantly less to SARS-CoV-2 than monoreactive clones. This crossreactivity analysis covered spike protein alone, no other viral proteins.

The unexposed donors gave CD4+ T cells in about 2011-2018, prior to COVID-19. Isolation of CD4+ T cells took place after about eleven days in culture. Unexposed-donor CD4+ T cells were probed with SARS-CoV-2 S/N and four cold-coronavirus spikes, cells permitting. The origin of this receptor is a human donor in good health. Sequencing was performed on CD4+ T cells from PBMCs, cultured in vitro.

CDR3 nucleotide sequence: TGCGCCAGCAGCCAAGGATCAGGCTTCCTCGGAAACACCATATATTTT. It encodes CASSQGSGFLGNTIYF. V gene TRBV5-1 combines with J gene TRBJ1-3; D is unclear. Germline V gene lookup returns CDR1 SGHRS and CDR2 YFSETQ. CDR3 length: 16 residues. Trimming removed 4 bases from V and 4 bases from J, with 18 bases in between. The variable domain in full, with the rest retrieved from reference TRBV5-1 and TRBJ1-3, is KAGVTQTPRYLIKTRGQQVTLSCSPISGHRSVSWYQQTPGQGLQFLFEYFSETQRNKGNFPGRFSGRQFSNSRSEMNVSTLELGDSALYLCASSQGSGFLGNTIYFGEGSWLTVV.